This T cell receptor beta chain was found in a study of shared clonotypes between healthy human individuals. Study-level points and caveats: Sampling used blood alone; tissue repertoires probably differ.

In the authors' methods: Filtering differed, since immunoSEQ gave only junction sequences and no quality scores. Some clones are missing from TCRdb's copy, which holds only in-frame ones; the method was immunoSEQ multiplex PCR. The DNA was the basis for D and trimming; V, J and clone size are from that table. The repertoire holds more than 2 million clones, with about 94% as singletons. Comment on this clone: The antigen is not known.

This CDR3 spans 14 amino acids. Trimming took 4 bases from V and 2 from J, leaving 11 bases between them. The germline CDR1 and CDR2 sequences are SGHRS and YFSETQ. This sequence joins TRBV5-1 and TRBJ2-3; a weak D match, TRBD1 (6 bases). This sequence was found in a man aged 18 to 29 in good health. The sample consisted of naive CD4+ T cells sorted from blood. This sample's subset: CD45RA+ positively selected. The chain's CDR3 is CASSPQGNTDTQYF. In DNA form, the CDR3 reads TGCGCCAGCAGCCCTCAGGGGAACACAGATACGCAGTATTTT.